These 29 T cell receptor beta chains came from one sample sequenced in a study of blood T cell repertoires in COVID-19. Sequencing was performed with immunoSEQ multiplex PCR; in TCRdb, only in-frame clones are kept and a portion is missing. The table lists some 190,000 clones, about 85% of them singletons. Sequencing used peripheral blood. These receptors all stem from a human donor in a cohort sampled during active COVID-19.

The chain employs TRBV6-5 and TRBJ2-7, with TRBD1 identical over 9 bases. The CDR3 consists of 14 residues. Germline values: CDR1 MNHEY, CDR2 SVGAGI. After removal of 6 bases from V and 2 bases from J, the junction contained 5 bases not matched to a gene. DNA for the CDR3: TGTGCCAGCAGGTTAAGGGACAGGGCCTACGAGCAGTACTTC. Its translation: CASRLRDRAYEQYF.

The CDR3 DNA is TGTGCCAGCAGCGTTGGACACCGAGAGACCCAGTACTTC. This encodes CASSVGHRETQYF. This chain joins TRBV7-2 and TRBJ2-5, with D perhaps TRBD1 (5 bases). V lost 5 bases, J lost 4 bases, and 11 bases lay in between. Germline-derived CDR1 and CDR2 are SGHTA and FQGNSA. There are 13 residues in the CDR3.

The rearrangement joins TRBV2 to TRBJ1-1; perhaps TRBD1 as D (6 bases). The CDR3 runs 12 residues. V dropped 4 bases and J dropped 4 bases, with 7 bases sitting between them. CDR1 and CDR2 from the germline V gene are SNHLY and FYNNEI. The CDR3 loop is CASSAGVTEAFF. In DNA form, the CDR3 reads TGTGCCAGCAGTGCAGGGGTCACTGAAGCTTTCTTT. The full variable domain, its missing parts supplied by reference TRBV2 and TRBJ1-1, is EPEVTQTPSHQVTQMGQEVILRCVPISNHLYFYWYRQILGQKVEFLVSFYNNEISEKSEIFDDQFSVERPDGSNFTLKIRSTKLEDSAMYFCASSAGVTEAFFGQGTRLTVV.

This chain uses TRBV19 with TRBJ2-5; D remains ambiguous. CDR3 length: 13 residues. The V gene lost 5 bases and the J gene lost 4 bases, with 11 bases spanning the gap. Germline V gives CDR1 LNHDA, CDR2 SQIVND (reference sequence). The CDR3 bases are TGTGCCAGTAGTCCCGAACCAGGAGAGACCCAGTACTTC. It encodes CASSPEPGETQYF. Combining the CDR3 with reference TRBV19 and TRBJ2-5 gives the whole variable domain DGGITQSPKYLFRKEGQNVTLSCEQNLNHDAMYWYRQDPGQGLRLIYYSQIVNDFQKGDIAEGYSVSREKKESFPLTVTSAQKNPTAFYLCASSPEPGETQYFGPGTRLLVL.

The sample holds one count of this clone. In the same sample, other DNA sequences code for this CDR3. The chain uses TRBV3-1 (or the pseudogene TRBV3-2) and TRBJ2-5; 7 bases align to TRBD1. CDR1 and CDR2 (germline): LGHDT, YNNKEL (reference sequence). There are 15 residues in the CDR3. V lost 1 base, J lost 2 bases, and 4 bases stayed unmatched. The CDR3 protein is CASSQAGGPQETQYF. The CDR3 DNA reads TGTGCCAGCAGCCAAGCAGGGGGTCCACAAGAGACCCAGTACTTC.

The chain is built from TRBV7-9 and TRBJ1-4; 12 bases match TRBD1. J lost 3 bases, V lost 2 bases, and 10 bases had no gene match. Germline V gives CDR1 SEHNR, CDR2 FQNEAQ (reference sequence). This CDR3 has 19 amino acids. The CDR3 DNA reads TGTGCCAGCAGCTTAAGACTGGGACAGGGGGCAGCTCCTAATGAAAAACTGTTTTTT. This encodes CASSLRLGQGAAPNEKLFF.

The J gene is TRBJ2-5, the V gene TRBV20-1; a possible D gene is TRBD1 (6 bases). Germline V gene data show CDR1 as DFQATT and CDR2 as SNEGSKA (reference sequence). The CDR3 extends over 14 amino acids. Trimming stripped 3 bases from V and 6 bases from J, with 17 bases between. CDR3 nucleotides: TGCAGTGCTAGTAAAGGGCAGGGGAAGAAGACCCAGTACTTC. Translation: CSASKGQGKKTQYF.

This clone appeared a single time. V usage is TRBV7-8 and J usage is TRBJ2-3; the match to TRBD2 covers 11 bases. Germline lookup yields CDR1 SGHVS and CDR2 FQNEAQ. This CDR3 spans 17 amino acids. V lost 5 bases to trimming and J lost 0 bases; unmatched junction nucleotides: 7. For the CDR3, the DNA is TGTGCCAGCAGCACACGACTAGCGGGACTGAGCACAGATACGCAGTATTTT. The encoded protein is CASSTRLAGLSTDTQYF.

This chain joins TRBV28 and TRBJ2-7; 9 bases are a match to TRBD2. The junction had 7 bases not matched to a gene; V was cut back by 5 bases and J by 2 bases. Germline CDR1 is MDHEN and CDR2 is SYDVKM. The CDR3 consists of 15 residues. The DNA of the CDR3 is TGTGCCAGCAGTCCTTGGACTAGCGTTACCTACGAGCAGTACTTC. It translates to CASSPWTSVTYEQYF.

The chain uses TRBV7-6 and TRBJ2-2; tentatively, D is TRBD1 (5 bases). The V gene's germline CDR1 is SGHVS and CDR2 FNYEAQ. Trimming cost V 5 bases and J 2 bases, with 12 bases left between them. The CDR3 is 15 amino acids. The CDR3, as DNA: TGTGCCAGCAGCCTACAAGACAGTAACACCGGGGAGCTGTTTTTT. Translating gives CASSLQDSNTGELFF.

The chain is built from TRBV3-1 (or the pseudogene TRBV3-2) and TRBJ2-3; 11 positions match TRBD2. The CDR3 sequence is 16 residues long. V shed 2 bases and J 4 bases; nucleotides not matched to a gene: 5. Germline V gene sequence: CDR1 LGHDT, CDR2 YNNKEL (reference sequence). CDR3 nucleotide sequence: TGTGCCAGCAGCCAACTAGCGGGAGGAAGTGCAGATACGCAGTATTTT. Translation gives CASSQLAGGSADTQYF.

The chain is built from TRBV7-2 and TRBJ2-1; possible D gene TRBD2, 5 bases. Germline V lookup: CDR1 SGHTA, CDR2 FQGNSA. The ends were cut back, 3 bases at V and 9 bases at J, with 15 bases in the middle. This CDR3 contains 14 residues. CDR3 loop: CASSFGGGRSEQFF. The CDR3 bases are TGTGCCAGCAGCTTTGGCGGAGGAAGGTCTGAGCAGTTCTTC.

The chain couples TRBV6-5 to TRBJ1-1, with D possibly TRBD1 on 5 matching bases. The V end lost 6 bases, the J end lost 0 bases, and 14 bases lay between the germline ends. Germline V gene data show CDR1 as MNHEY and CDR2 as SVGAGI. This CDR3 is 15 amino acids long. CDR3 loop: CASSLSWGVNTEAFF. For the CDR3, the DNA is TGTGCCAGCAGCCTATCGTGGGGGGTGAACACTGAAGCTTTCTTT.

CDR3 amino acids: CASSYGSGAGTDTQYF. The CDR3 nucleotides read TGTGCCAGCAGCTACGGTTCAGGGGCAGGCACAGATACGCAGTATTTT. This chain uses TRBV25-1 with TRBJ2-3; D may be TRBD1 (6 bases). CDR3 length: 16 residues. Germline CDR1 MGHDK, CDR2 SYGVNS. V was trimmed by 6 bases and J by 1 base, leaving 17 bases between them. Based on the CDR3 plus reference TRBV25-1 and TRBJ2-3, the full variable domain is EADIYQTPRYLVIGTGKKITLECSQTMGHDKMYWYQQDPGMELHLIHYSYGVNSTEKGDLSSESTVSRIRTEHFPLTLESARPSHTSQYLCASSYGSGAGTDTQYFGPGTRLTVL.

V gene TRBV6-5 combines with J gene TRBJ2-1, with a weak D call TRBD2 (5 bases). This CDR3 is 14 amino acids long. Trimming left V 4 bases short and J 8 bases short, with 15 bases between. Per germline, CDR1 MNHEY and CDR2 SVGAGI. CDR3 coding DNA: TGTGCCAGCAGTTCCCCTCCAAGCGGCGATGAGCAGTTCTTC. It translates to CASSSPPSGDEQFF.

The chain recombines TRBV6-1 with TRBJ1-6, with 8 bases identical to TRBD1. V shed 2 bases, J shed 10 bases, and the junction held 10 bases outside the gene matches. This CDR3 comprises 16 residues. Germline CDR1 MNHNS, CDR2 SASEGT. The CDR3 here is CASSERQGAFESPLHF. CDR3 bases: TGTGCCAGCAGTGAACGGCAGGGGGCGTTTGAATCACCCCTCCACTTT.

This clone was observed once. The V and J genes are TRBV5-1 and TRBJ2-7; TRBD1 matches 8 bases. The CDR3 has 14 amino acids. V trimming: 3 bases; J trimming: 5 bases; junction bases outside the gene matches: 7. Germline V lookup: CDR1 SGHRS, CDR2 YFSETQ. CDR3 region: CASSSGTGDDEQYV. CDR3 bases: TGCGCCAGCAGCTCCGGGACAGGAGACGACGAGCAGTACGTC.

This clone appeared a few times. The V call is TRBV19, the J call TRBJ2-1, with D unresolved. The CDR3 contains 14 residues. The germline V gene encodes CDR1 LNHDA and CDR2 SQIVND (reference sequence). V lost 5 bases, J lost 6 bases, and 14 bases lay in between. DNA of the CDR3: TGTGCCAGTAGTCGTACAACTATCTCCAATGAGCAGTTCTTC. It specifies CASSRTTISNEQFF.

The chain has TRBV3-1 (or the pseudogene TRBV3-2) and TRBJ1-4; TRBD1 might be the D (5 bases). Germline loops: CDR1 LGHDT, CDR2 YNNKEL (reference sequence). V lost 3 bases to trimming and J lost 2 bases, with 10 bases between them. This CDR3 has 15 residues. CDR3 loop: CASSQGLDTNEKLFF. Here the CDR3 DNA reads TGTGCCAGCAGCCAGGGACTGGACACTAATGAAAAACTGTTTTTT.

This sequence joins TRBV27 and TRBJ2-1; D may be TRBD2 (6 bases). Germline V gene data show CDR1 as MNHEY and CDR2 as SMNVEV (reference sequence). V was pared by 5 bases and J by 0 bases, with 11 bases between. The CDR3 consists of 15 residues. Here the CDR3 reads CASSLSGFSYNEQFF. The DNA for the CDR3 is TGTGCCAGCAGTCTTAGCGGCTTCTCCTACAATGAGCAGTTCTTC.

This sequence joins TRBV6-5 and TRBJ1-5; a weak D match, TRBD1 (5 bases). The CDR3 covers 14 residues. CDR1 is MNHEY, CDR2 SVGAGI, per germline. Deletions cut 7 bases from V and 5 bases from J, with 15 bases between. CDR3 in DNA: TGTGCCAGCATTTCGGGGGTAGGGTATCAGCCCCAGCATTTT. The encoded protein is CASISGVGYQPQHF.

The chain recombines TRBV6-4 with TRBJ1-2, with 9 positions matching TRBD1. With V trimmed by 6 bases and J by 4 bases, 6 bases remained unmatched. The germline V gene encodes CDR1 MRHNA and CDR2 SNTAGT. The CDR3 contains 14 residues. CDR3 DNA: TGTGCCAGCAGACCGGGACAGGGACCCTATGGCTACACCTTC. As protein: CASRPGQGPYGYTF.

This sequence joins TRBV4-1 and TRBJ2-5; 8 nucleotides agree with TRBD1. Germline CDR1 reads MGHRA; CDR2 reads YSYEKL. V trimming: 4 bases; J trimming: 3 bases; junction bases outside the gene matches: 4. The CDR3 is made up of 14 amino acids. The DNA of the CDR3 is TGCGCCAGCAGCCTGCAGGGGGCGGAAGAGACCCAGTACTTC. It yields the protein CASSLQGAEETQYF.

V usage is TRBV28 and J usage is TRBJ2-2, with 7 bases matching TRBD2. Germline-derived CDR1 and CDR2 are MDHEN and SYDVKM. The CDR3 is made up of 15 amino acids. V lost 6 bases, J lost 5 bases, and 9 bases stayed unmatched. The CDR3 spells CASSSTGRSTGELFF. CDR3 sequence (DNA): TGTGCCAGCAGCTCAACCGGGAGGTCGACCGGGGAGCTGTTTTTT.

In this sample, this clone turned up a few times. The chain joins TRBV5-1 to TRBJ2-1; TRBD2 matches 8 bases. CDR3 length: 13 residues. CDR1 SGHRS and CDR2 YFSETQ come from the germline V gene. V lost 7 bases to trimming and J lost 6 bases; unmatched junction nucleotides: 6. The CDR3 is CASGTSTFNEQFF. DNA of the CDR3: TGCGCCAGCGGGACTAGTACATTCAATGAGCAGTTCTTC.

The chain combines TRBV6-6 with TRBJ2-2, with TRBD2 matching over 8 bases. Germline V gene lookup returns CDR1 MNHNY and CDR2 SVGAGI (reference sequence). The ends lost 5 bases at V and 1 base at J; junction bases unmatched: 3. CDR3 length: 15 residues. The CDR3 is CASSPTSVNTGELFF. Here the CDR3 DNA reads TGTGCCAGCAGTCCGACTAGCGTGAACACCGGGGAGCTGTTTTTT.

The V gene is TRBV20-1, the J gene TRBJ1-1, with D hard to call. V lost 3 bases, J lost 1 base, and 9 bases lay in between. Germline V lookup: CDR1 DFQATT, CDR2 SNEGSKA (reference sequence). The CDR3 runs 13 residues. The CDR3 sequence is CSASLRENTEAFF. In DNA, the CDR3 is TGCAGTGCTAGTTTAAGAGAGAACACTGAAGCTTTCTTT.

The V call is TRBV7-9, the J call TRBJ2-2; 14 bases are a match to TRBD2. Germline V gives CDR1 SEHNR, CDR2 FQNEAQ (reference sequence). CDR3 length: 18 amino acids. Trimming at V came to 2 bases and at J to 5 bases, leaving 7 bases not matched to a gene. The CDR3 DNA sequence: TGTGCCAGCAGCTTACATGGGACTAGCGGGAGTTATACCGGGGAGCTGTTTTTT. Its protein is CASSLHGTSGSYTGELFF.

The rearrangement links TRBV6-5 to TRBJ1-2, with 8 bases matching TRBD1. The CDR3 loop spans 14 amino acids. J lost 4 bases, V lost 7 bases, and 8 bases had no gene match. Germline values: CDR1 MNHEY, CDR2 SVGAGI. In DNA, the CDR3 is TGTGCCAGCAATCCGGGACAGGAACTCTATGGCTACACCTTC. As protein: CASNPGQELYGYTF.